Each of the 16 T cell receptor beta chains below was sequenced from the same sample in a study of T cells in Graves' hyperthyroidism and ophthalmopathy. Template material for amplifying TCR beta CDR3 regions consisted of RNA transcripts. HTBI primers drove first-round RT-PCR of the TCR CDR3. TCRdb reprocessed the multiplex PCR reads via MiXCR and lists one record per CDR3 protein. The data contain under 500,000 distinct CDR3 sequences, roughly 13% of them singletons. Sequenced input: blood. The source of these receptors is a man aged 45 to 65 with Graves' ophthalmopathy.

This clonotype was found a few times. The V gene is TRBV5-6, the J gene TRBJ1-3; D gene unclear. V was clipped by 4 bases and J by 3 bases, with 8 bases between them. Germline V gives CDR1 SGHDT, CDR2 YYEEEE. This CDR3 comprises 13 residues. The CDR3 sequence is CASSPGVGNTIYF. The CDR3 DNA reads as TGTGCCAGCAGCCCTGGGGTTGGAAACACCATATATTTT.

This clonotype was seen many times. In DNA, the CDR3 is TGTGCCAGCAGTAACGAGCGGGAGGGTAGCACAGATACGCAGTATTTT. Translation: CASSNEREGSTDTQYF. The chain carries TRBV2 and TRBJ2-3, with 10 bases identical to TRBD2. The CDR3 has 16 amino acids. CDR1 and CDR2 from the germline V gene are SNHLY and FYNNEI. With V trimmed by 5 bases and J by 0 bases, 5 bases remained unmatched. Filled out from reference TRBV2 and TRBJ2-3, the complete variable domain reads EPEVTQTPSHQVTQMGQEVILRCVPISNHLYFYWYRQILGQKVEFLVSFYNNEISEKSEIFDDQFSVERPDGSNFTLKIRSTKLEDSAMYFCASSNEREGSTDTQYFGPGTRLTVL.

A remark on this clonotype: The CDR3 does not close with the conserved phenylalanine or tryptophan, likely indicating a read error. CDR3 region: CASNLVRTGSYNSPLHL. The CDR3 region has the DNA TGTGCCAGCAACCTAGTTCGGACAGGATCCTATAATTCACCCCTCCACCTT. The chain carries TRBV6-2 or TRBV6-3 and TRBJ1-6, with TRBD1 matching over 7 bases. V dropped 7 bases and J dropped 1; count of bases not matched to a gene: 10. The CDR3 runs 17 residues. CDR1 is MNHEY, CDR2 SVGEGT, per germline.

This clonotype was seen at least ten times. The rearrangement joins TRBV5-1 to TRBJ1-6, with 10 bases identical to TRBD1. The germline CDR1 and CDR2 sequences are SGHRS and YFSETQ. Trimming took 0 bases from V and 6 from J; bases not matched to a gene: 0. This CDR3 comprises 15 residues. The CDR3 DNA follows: TGCGCCAGCAGCTTGGGACAGGGGGCTAATTCACCCCTCCACTTT. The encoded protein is CASSLGQGANSPLHF.

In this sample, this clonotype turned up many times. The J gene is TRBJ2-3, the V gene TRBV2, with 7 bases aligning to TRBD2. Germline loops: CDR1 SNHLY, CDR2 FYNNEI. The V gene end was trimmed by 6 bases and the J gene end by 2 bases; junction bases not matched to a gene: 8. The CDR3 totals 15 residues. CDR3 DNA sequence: TGTGCCAGCAGAAAACTACTAGCGCCCACAGATACGCAGTATTTT. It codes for CASRKLLAPTDTQYF.

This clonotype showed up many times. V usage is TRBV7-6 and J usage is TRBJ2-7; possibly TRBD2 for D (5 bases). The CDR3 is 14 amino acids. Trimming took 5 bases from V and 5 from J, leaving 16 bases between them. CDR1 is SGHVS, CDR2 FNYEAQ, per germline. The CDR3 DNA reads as TGTGCCAGCAGCGACCCCCTAGCTGCGGACGAGCAGTACTTC. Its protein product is CASSDPLAADEQYF.

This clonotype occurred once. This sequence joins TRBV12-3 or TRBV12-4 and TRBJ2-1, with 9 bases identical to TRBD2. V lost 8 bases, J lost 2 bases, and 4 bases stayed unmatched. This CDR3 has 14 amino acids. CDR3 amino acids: CASSGGRAYNEQFF. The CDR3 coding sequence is TGTGCCAGCTCTGGCGGGAGGGCCTACAATGAGCAGTTCTTC.

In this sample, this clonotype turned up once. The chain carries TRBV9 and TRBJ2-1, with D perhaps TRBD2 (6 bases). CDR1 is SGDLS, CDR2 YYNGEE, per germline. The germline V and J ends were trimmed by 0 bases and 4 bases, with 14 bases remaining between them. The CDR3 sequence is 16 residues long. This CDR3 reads CASSVGGTSIYNEQFF. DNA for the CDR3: TGTGCCAGCAGCGTAGGCGGGACCTCCATATACAATGAGCAGTTCTTC.

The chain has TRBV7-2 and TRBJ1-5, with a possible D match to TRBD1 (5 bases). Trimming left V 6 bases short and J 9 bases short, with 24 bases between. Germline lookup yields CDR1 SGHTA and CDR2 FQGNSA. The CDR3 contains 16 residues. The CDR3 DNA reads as TGTGCCAGCAGTTCCGCCGGGGGGGTCGGGTTGGGGCCCCAGCATTTT. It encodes CASSSAGGVGLGPQHF. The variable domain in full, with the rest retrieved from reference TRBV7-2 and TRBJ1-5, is GAGVSQSPSNKVTEKGKDVELRCDPISGHTALYWYRQSLGQGLEFLIYFQGNSAPDKSGLPSDRFSAERTGGSVSTLTIQRTQQEDSAVYLCASSSAGGVGLGPQHFGDGTRLSIL.

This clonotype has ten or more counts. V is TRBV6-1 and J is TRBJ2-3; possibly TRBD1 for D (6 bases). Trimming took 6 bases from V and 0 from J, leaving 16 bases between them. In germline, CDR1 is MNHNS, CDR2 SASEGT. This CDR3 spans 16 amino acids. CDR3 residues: CASSLMGTTSTDTQYF. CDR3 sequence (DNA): TGTGCCAGCAGCCTCATGGGGACAACTAGCACAGATACGCAGTATTTT.

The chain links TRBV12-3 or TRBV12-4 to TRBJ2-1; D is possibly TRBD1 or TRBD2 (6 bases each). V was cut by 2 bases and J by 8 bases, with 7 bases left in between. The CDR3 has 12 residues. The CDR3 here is CASSLRGHEQFF. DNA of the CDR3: TGTGCCAGCAGTTTACGGGGGCATGAGCAGTTCTTC.

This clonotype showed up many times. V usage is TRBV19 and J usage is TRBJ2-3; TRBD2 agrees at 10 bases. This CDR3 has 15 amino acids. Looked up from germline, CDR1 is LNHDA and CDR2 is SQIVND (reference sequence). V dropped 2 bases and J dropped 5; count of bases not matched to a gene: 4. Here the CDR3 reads CASSILAGVGDTQYF. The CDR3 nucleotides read TGTGCCAGTAGTATACTAGCGGGAGTGGGAGATACGCAGTATTTT.

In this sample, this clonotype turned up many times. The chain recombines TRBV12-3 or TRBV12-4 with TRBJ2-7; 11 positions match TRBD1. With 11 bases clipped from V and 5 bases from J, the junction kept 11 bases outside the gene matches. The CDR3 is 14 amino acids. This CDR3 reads CASTDRGRFDEQYF. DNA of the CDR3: TGTGCCTCCACGGACAGGGGGCGCTTCGACGAGCAGTACTTC.

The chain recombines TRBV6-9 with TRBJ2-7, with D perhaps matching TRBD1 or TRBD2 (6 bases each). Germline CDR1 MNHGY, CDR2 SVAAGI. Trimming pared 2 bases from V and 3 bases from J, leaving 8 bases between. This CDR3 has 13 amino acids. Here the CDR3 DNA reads TGTGCCAGCAGTTATGGGGGGCTCTACGAGCAGTACTTC. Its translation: CASSYGGLYEQYF.

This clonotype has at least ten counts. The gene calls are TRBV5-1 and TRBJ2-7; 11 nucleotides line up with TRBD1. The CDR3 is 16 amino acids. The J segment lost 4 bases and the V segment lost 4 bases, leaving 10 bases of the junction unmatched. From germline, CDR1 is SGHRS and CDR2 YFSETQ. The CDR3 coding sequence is TGCGCCAGCAGCACAGGACAGGGGGCGAGTTTGTACGAGCAGTACTTC. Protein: CASSTGQGASLYEQYF.

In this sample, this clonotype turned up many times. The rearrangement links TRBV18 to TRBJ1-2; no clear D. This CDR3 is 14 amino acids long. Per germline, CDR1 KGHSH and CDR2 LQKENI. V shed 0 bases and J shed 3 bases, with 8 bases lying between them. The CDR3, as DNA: TGTGCCAGCTCACCACCAACACAGTACTATGGCTACACCTTC. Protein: CASSPPTQYYGYTF.